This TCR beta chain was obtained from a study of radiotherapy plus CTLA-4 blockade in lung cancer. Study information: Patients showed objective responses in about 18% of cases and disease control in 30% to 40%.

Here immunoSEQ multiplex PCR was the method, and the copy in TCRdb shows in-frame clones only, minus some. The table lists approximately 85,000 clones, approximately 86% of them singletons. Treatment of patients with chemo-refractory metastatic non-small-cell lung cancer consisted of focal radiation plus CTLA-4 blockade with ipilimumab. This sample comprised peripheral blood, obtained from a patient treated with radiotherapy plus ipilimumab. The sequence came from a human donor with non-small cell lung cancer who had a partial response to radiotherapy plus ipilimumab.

CDR3 protein: CASSSWGGEEQYF. CDR3 nucleotides: TGCGCCAGCAGCTCTTGGGGCGGAGAAGAGCAGTACTTC. This chain uses TRBV5-1 with TRBJ2-7; perhaps TRBD1 as D (5 bases). Germline CDR1 reads SGHRS; CDR2 reads YFSETQ. The V gene lost 3 bases and the J gene lost 7 bases, with 14 bases spanning the gap. CDR3 length: 13 residues.